Following are 5 T cell receptor beta chains from one sample sequenced in a study of molecular identifiers for immune sequencing clone quantification. Via MiXCR, TCRdb re-called the PCR reads, giving one row per CDR3 protein. Among tens of thousands of distinct CDR3 sequences listed, about a sixth were seen once. The sample consisted of naive CD8+ T cells from blood, with Jurkat cell RNA spiked in. Subset defined: FACS-sorted CD8+CD4-CCR7+CD45RA+ naive T cells. The receptor source for this set is a human donor in good health. Some libraries in this study had Jurkat cell RNA spiked in.

In regard to this clonotype: It may be a read error: a sequence one base away is much more abundant. This chain joins TRBV20-1 and TRBJ1-2; D possibly corresponds to TRBD1 (6 bases). The germline V gene encodes CDR1 DFQATT and CDR2 SNEGSKA (reference sequence). This CDR3 has 15 amino acids. The CDR3 nucleotides read TGCAATGCCCAATCGGGGGGGGCAGACGCGTATGGCTACACCTTC. Translation: CNAQSGGADAYGYTF.

This clonotype has a count of ten or more. The chain combines TRBV27 with TRBJ2-7; D uncertain. This CDR3 is 11 amino acids long. The V and J ends lost 5 bases and 6 bases respectively, with 8 bases between them. Germline values: CDR1 MNHEY, CDR2 SMNVEV (reference sequence). CDR3: CASSAAGEQYF. The CDR3 coding sequence is TGTGCCAGCAGTGCCGCAGGCGAGCAGTACTTC.

This clonotype was seen many times. The chain combines TRBV3-1 with TRBJ2-5; 8 positions match TRBD2. Per the germline V gene, CDR1 is LGHDT and CDR2 is YNNKEL (reference sequence). There are 13 residues in the CDR3. Trimming cost V 7 bases and J 3 bases; bases outside gene matches: 4. The CDR3: CASTEAGEETQYF. Written as DNA, the CDR3 is TGTGCCAGCACGGAAGCGGGAGAAGAGACCCAGTACTTC.

This clonotype has at least ten counts. The chain employs TRBV6-5 and TRBJ2-7; 10 bases fit TRBD1. J gave up 2 bases and V 2 bases, and 3 bases lay outside the gene matches. CDR1 and CDR2 (germline): MNHEY, SVGAGI. The CDR3 covers 15 residues. CDR3 DNA sequence: TGTGCCAGCAGTTACGGACAGGGGGGTACCTACGAGCAGTACTTC. Amino acids: CASSYGQGGTYEQYF.

This clonotype was observed many times. The rearrangement joins TRBV7-2 to TRBJ2-7; D remains ambiguous. Germline lookup yields CDR1 SGHTA and CDR2 FQGNSA. The CDR3 length is 13 residues. Trimming pared 5 bases from V and 2 bases from J, leaving 10 bases between. CDR3 sequence (DNA): TGTGCCAGCAGCATCTTTTCGGCCTACGAGCAGTACTTC. Protein sequence: CASSIFSAYEQYF.